This T cell receptor beta chain was sequenced for a study of blood T cell repertoires in COVID-19. Background on the study: Spain, Italy and the United States supplied samples that represented acute and convalescent COVID-19. T cells, B-cell-depleted T cells, or PBMCs supplied cDNA or gDNA.

Trimming left V 4 bases short and J 2 bases short, with 7 bases between. The CDR3 spans 13 residues. Germline lookup yields CDR1 ENHRY and CDR2 SYGVKD. The data were produced by immunoSEQ multiplex PCR, yet TCRdb's version contains in-frame clones alone and is incomplete. The sample carries approximately 160,000 clones, roughly nine tenths recorded once. This receptor was identified in a man between 45 and 60 years old with acute or convalescent COVID-19. Material for sequencing was peripheral blood. V and J are TRBV10-3 and TRBJ2-3, with D perhaps TRBD1 (6 bases). CDR3 coding DNA: TGTGCCATCAGTGGGGACACCACAGATACGCAGTATTTT. Its translation is CAISGDTTDTQYF.